This is a list of T cell receptor beta chains from one sample in a study of blood T cell repertoires in COVID-19. The assay was immunoSEQ multiplex PCR, and TCRdb's table has in-frame clones only and misses some. This sample has 110,000 to 150,000 clones, with 80% to 85% found just once. The sample comprised peripheral blood. These receptor sequences come from a human donor in a cohort sampled during active COVID-19. Both conserved end residues are trimmed from each CDR3. Rows may omit the clone size; those that give it use once, few, many or a size class.

length	V	J	size	CDR3
10	TRBV24-1	TRBJ2-1	once	ATSDPTGPLF
13	TRBV27	TRBJ2-1	NA	ASSSLAGGHNEQF
12	TRBV5-1	TRBJ2-2	NA	ASSFTGNTGELF
12	TRBV12-5	TRBJ1-3	NA	ASRTGTAGNTIY
11	TRBV12-3/TRBV12-4	TRBJ1-2	once	ASSFGGYYGYT
12	TRBV27	TRBJ2-7	NA	ASSLSRDTHEQY
9	TRBV29-1	TRBJ2-3	NA	SGYREDTQY
14	TRBV2	TRBJ1-5	NA	ASSLLGQGSNQPQH
13	TRBV6-5	TRBJ1-2	NA	ASSYSKDNFYGYT
13	TRBV5-6	TRBJ2-3	NA	ASSRHQLSTDTQY
14	TRBV3-1/TRBV3-2	TRBJ2-5	NA	ASSQERAGFRETQY
15	TRBV27	TRBJ1-5	NA	ASSLLAWDRDNQPQH
12	TRBV20-1	TRBJ1-6	NA	SASAEIYNSPLH
10	TRBV5-8	TRBJ2-5	NA	ASSLGQETQY
10	TRBV28	TRBJ2-7	NA	ASTWDRGEQY
14	TRBV28	TRBJ1-3	once	ASTPLMGGLGNTIY
13	TRBV20-1	TRBJ1-4	NA	SASQLGRSNEKLF
15	TRBV5-1	TRBJ1-2	NA	ASSVGQGALANYGYT
15	TRBV19	TRBJ2-3	NA	ASSIFGTGFSTDTQY
14	TRBV10-3	TRBJ1-2	NA	AISESPGQGNYGYT
14	TRBV19	TRBJ2-6	NA	ASTLQGASGANVLT
14	TRBV5-1	TRBJ2-7	NA	ASSASHGTGNYEQY
12	TRBV7-2	TRBJ2-5	few	ASSLSVNQETQY
15	TRBV4-1	TRBJ1-6	NA	ASSQEPHQGLNSPLH
11	TRBV24-1	TRBJ2-3	NA	ATRGQVTDTQY
14	TRBV7-9	TRBJ2-5	NA	ASSWTSGGPYITQY
14	TRBV7-3	TRBJ2-3	once	ASSSDSGGLLDTQY
12	TRBV28	TRBJ1-6	NA	ASSRTGERSPLH
13	TRBV4-1	TRBJ1-5	NA	ASSQDWAGYQPQH
14	TRBV5-1	TRBJ2-1	few	ASSLVGQGALNEQF
13	TRBV12-5	TRBJ2-3	NA	ASGSPGQSTDTQY
12	TRBV11-2	TRBJ2-7	NA	ASSFNARVHEQY
11	TRBV5-1	TRBJ2-7	once	ASSLPLADEQY
13	TRBV11-2	TRBJ2-7	NA	ASSSPGTKSHEQY
15	TRBV9	TRBJ2-1	NA	ASSPRLAGGPYNEQF
13	TRBV27	TRBJ2-5	NA	ASKGAGLAEETQY
11	TRBV7-9	TRBJ1-2	few	ASSLAPRDGYT
13	TRBV19	TRBJ2-2	NA	ASRSGTGFPGELF
17	TRBV3-1/TRBV3-2	TRBJ1-3	NA	ASSHQVGDRASSGNTIY
12	TRBV2	TRBJ1-6	NA	ASSEYTRSSPLH
12	TRBV11-2	TRBJ2-3	NA	ASSTSRATDTQY
14	TRBV7-9	TRBJ2-7	few	ASRGGLAGNYEEQY
15	TRBV15	TRBJ1-3	once	ATSLRVGQISGNTIY
15	TRBV19	TRBJ1-3	NA	ASSTGGRLRGGNTIY
14	TRBV5-1	TRBJ2-5	once	ASSLPKGQVSETQY
15	TRBV7-3	TRBJ2-1	NA	ASSMRGSAGGYNEQF
11	TRBV6-5	TRBJ1-2	NA	ASSPPQRSGYT
13	TRBV6-5	TRBJ2-2	NA	ASSTGQGWVGELF
13	TRBV5-1	TRBJ2-2	NA	ASSLLQKATGELF
10	TRBV24-1	TRBJ2-3	NA	ATSTTTDTQY
10	TRBV6-5	TRBJ2-7	NA	ASGQGKAEQY
12	TRBV11-2	TRBJ1-2	once	ASSFLQGNYGYT